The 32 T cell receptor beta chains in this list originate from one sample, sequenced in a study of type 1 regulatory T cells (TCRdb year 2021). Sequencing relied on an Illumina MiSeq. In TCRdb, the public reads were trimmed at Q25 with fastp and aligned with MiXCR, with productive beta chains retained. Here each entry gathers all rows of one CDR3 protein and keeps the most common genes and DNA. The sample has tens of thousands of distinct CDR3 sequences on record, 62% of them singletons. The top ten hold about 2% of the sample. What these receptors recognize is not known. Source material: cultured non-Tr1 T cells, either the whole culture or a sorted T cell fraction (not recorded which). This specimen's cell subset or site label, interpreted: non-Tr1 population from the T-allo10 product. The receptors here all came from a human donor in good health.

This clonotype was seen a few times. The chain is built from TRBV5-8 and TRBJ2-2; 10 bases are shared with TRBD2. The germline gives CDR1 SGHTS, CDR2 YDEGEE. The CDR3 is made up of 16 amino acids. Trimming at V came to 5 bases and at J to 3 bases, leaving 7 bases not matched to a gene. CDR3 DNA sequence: TGTGCCAGCAGATTTGCTAGCGGGGGACACACCGGGGAGCTGTTTTTT. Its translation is CASRFASGGHTGELFF.

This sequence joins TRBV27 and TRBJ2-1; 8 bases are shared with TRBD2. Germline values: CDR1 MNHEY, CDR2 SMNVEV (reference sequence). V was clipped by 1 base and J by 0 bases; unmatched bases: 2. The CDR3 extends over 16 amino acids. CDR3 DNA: TGTGCCAGCAGTTTATTAGCGGGGAGCTCCTACAATGAGCAGTTCTTC. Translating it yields CASSLLAGSSYNEQFF.

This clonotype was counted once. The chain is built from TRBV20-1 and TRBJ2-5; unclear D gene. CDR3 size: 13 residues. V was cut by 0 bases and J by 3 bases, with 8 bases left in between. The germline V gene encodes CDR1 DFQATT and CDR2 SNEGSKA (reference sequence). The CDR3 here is CSARDGGEETQYF. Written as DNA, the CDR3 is TGCAGTGCTAGAGACGGCGGAGAAGAGACCCAGTACTTC.

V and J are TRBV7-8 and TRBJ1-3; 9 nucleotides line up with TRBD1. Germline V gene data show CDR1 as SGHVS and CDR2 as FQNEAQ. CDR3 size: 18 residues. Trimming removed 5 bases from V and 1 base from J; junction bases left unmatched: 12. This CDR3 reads CASSEDLGQGPSGNTIYF. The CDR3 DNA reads TGTGCCAGCAGCGAGGACTTGGGACAGGGTCCTTCTGGAAACACCATATATTTT.

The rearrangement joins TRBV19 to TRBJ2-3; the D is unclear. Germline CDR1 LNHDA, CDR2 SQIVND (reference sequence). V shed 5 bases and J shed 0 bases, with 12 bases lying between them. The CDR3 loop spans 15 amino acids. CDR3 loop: CASSAIVGSTDTQYF. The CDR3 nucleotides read TGTGCCAGTAGTGCTATAGTAGGAAGCACAGATACGCAGTATTTT.

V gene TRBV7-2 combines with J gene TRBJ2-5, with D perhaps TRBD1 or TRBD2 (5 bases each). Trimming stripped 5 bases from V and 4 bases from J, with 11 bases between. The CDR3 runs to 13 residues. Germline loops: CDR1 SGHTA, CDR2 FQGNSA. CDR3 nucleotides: TGTGCCAGCAGCATCGGGACGATAGAGACCCAGTACTTC. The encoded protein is CASSIGTIETQYF.

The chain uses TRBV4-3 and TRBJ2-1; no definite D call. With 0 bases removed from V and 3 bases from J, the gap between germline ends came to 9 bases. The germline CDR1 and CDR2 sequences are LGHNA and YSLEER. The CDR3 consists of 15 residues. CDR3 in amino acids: CASSQDRLVYNEQFF. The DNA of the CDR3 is TGCGCCAGCAGCCAAGATCGCCTAGTCTACAATGAGCAGTTCTTC.

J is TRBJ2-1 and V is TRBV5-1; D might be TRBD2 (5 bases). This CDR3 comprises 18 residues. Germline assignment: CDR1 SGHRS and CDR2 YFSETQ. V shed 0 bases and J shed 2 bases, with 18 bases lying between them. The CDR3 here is CASSLAAIQEGAYNEQFF. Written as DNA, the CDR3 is TGCGCCAGCAGCTTGGCAGCGATTCAAGAGGGCGCCTACAATGAGCAGTTCTTC.

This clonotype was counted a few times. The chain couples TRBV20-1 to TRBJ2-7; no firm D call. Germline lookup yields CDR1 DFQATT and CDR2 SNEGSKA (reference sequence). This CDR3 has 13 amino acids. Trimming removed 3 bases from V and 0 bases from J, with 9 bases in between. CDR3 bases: TGCAGTGCTAGCGCATATAGCTCCTACGAGCAGTACTTC. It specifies CSASAYSSYEQYF.

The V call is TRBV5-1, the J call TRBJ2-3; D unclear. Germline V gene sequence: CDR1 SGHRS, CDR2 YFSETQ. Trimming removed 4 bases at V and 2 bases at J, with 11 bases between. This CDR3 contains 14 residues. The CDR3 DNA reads TGCGCCAGCAGCCTACGGCAATACACAGATACGCAGTATTTT. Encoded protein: CASSLRQYTDTQYF. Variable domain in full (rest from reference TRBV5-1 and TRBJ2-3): KAGVTQTPRYLIKTRGQQVTLSCSPISGHRSVSWYQQTPGQGLQFLFEYFSETQRNKGNFPGRFSGRQFSNSRSEMNVSTLELGDSALYLCASSLRQYTDTQYFGPGTRLTVL.

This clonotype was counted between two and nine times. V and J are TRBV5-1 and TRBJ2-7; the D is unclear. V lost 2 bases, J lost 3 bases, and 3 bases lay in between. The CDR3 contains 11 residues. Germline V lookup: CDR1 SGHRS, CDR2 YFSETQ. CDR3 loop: CASSFGYEQYF. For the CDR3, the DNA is TGCGCCAGCAGCTTTGGCTACGAGCAGTACTTC.

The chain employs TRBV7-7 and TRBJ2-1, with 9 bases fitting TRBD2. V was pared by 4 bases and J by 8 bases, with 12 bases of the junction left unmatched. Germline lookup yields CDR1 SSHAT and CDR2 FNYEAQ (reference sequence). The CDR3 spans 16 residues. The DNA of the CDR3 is TGTGCCAGCAGCTCAAATCTAGCGGGAAATCGCGATGAGCAGTTCTTC. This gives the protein CASSSNLAGNRDEQFF.

This chain's CDR3 is CASSIVGLAGNPQYF. DNA for the CDR3: TGTGCCAGTAGTATAGTTGGGCTAGCGGGCAACCCGCAGTACTTC. This sequence joins TRBV19 and TRBJ2-4; TRBD2 matches 8 bases. Germline loops: CDR1 LNHDA, CDR2 SQIVND (reference sequence). CDR3 length: 15 amino acids. V trimming: 1 base; J trimming: 13 bases; junction bases outside the gene matches: 12.

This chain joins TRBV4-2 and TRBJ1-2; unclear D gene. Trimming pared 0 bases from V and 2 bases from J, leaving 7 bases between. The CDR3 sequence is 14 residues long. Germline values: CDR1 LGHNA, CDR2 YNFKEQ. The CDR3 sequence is CASSQDFQNYGYTF. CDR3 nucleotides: TGTGCCAGCAGCCAAGACTTCCAGAACTATGGCTACACCTTC.

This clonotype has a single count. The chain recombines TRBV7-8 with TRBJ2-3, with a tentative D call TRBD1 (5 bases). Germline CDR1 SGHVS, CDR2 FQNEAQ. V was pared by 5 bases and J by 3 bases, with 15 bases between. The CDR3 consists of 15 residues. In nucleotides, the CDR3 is TGTGCCAGCAGCCTAGGCTGGGGCGGAACAGATACGCAGTATTTT. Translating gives CASSLGWGGTDTQYF.

The CDR3 is CASSEEDGFYQPQHF. In nucleotides, the CDR3 is TGTGCCAGCAGTGAAGAGGACGGCTTTTATCAGCCCCAGCATTTT. This chain uses TRBV2 with TRBJ1-5; D gene uncertain. The V end was cut by 1 base, the J end by 5 bases, with 12 bases between. The CDR3 totals 15 residues. Germline-derived CDR1 and CDR2 are SNHLY and FYNNEI.

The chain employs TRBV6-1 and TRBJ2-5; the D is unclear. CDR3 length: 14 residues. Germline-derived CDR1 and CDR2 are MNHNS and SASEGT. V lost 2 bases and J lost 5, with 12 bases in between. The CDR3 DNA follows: TGTGCCAGCAGTGAATGGGTAGCAATTGAGACCCAGTACTTC. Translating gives CASSEWVAIETQYF.

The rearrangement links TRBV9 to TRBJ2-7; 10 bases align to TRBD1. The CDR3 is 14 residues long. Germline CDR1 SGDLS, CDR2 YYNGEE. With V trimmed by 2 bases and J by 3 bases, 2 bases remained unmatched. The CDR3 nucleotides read TGTGCCAGCAGCGTGGGACAGGGGAACTACGAGCAGTACTTC. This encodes CASSVGQGNYEQYF.

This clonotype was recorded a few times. The CDR3 protein is CASTAQRNTEAFF. For the CDR3, the DNA is TGCGCCAGCACGGCGCAAAGGAACACTGAAGCTTTCTTT. This sequence joins TRBV10-1 and TRBJ1-1; D remains unclear. CDR1 WNHNN and CDR2 SYGVQD come from the germline V gene (reference sequence). The CDR3 runs to 13 residues. V was clipped by 7 bases and J by 1 base, with 10 bases between them.

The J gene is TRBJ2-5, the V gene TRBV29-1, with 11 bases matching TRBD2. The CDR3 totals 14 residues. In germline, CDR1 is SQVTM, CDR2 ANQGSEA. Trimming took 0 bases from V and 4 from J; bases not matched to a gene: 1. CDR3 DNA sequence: TGCAGCGTTGAAGACGGACTAGCGGGAGAGACCCAGTACTTC. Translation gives CSVEDGLAGETQYF.

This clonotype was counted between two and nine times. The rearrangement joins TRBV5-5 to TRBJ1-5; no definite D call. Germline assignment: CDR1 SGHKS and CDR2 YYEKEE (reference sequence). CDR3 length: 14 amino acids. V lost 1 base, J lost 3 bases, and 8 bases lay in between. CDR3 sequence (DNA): TGTGCCAGCAGCTTGTTGGGTGACAATCAGCCCCAGCATTTT. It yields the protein CASSLLGDNQPQHF. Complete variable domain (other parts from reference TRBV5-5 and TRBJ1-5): DAGVTQSPTHLIKTRGQQVTLRCSPISGHKSVSWYQQVLGQGPQFIFQYYEKEERGRGNFPDRFSARQFPNYSSELNVNALLLGDSALYLCASSLLGDNQPQHFGDGTRLSIL.

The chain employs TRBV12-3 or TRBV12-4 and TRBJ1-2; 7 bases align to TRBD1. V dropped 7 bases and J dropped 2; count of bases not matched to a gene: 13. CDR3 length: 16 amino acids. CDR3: CASTADRAPMNYGYTF. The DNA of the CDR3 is TGTGCCAGCACTGCCGACAGGGCGCCTATGAACTATGGCTACACCTTC.

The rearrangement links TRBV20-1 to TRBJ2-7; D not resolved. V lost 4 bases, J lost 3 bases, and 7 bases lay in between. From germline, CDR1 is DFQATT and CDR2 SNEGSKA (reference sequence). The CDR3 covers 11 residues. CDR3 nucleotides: TGCAGTGCTAAAAACAGCTACGAGCAGTACTTC. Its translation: CSAKNSYEQYF.

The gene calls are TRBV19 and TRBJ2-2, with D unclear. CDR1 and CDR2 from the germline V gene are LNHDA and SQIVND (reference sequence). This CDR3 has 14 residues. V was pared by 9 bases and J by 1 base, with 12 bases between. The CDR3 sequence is CASKALGNTGELFF. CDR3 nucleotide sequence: TGTGCCAGCAAGGCCCTGGGGAACACCGGGGAGCTGTTTTTT.

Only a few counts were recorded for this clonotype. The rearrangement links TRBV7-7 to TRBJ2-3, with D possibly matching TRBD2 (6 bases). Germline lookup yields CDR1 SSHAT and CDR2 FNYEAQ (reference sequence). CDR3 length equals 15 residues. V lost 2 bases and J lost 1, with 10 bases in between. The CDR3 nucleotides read TGTGCCAGCAGCTTATTAGCGGTAGGCACAGATACGCAGTATTTT. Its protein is CASSLLAVGTDTQYF.

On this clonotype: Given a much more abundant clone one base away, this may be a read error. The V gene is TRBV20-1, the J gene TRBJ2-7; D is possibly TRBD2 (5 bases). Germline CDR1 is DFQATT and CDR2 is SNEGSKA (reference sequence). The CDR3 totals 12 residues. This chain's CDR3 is CSALSGSYGQYF. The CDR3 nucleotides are TGCAGTGCTCTTTCGGGGTCCTACGGGCAGTACTTC.

CDR3 DNA: TGCGCCAGCAGCTTGGGAGGCAGGGACACAGATACGCAGTATTTT. Residues: CASSLGGRDTDTQYF. V usage is TRBV5-1 and J usage is TRBJ2-3, with a weak D call TRBD1 (5 bases). The V end was cut by 0 bases, the J end by 2 bases, with 10 bases between. The CDR3 extends over 15 amino acids. In germline, CDR1 is SGHRS, CDR2 YFSETQ.

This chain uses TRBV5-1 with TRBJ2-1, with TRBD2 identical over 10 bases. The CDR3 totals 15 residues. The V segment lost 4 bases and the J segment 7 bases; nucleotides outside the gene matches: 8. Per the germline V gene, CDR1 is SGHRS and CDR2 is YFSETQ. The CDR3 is CASSVSGRFSNEQFF. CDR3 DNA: TGCGCCAGCAGCGTTAGCGGGAGGTTCTCTAATGAGCAGTTCTTC.

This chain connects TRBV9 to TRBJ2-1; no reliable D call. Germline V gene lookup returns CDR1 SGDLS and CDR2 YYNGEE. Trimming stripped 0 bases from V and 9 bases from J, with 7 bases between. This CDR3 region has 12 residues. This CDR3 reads CASSVGGTEQFF. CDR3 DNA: TGTGCCAGCAGCGTAGGAGGTACTGAGCAGTTCTTC.

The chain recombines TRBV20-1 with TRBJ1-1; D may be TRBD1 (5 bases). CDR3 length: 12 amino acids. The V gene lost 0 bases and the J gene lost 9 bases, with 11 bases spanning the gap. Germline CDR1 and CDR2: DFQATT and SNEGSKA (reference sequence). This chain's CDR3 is CSAREGGGQAFF. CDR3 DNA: TGCAGTGCTAGAGAGGGGGGAGGACAAGCTTTCTTT.

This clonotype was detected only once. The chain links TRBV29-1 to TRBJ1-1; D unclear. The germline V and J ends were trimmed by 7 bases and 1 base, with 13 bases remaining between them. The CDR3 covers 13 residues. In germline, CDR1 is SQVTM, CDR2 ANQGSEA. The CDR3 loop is CSAPGSPNTEAFF. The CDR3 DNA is TGCAGCGCCCCCGGGTCCCCGAACACTGAAGCTTTCTTT.

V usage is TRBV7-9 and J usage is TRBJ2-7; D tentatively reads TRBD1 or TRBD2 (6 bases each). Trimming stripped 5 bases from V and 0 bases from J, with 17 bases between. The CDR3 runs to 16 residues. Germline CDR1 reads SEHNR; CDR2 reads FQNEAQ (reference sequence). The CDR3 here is CASSLRGPESSYEQYF. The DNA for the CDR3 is TGTGCCAGCAGCCTCCGGGGGCCTGAGAGCTCCTACGAGCAGTACTTC.